This passage covers 9 T cell receptor beta chains from one sample sequenced in a study of spatial heterogeneity in lung cancer (dated by TCRdb to between 2018 and 2020). The protocol used for the library was 5' RACE. Sequencer: NextSeq 500. Starting from the raw public reads, TCRdb applied fastp trimming at Q25, assembled clones with MiXCR and retained in-frame beta chains. Rows merge per CDR3 protein into single entries with the most common DNA and genes. The sample includes approximately 40,000 distinct CDR3 sequences, with approximately 7.2% observed a single time. Clones ranked in the top ten supply 25% to 35% of the sample. The time point label corresponds to: sample taken at primary tumor resection. The sample consisted of PBMCs, taken at surgery. The receptors derive from a female donor with early-stage non-small cell lung cancer.

This clonotype turned up a few times. This chain joins TRBV2 and TRBJ2-5, with D possibly matching TRBD2 (5 bases). The ends were cut back, 4 bases at V and 0 bases at J, with 6 bases in the middle. This CDR3 has 13 residues. The V gene's germline CDR1 is SNHLY and CDR2 FYNNEI. This chain's CDR3 is CASSAGNQETQYF. The CDR3 coding sequence is TGTGCCAGCAGTGCCGGGAACCAAGAGACCCAGTACTTC.

This clonotype was picked up many times. CDR3 in DNA: TGTGCCAGCAGTTTAATGGGGGTAACTAATGAAAAACTGTTTTTT. Translating gives CASSLMGVTNEKLFF. The V gene is TRBV28, the J gene TRBJ1-4, with D tentatively TRBD1 (5 bases). Trimming removed 2 bases from V and 1 base from J, with 8 bases in between. The CDR3 contains 15 residues. Per germline, CDR1 MDHEN and CDR2 SYDVKM.

Many counts were recorded for this clonotype. An end of the junction does not agree with germline; a read error may underlie this. V usage is TRBV5-1 and J usage is TRBJ2-4; D unclear. CDR3 length equals 13 residues. CDR1 is SGHRS and CDR2 is YFSETQ in the germline V gene. The CDR3 DNA reads TGCGCCAGCAGCTTGGCCGCCAGAAACATTCAGTACTTC. Its protein is CASSLAARNIQYF.

This clonotype was observed at least ten times. The rearrangement links TRBV29-1 to TRBJ1-5; D not certain. Germline assignment: CDR1 SQVTM and CDR2 ANQGSEA. The CDR3 spans 13 residues. Deletions cut 5 bases from V and 4 bases from J, with 12 bases between. CDR3 DNA sequence: TGCAGCGTTTCGACTGGGAGGAATCAGCCCCAGCATTTT. Encoded protein: CSVSTGRNQPQHF.

This clonotype was seen ten or more times. The chain carries TRBV12-3 or TRBV12-4 and TRBJ2-1, with D tentatively TRBD2 (6 bases). Trimming cost V 6 bases and J 4 bases, with 19 bases left between them. The CDR3 is 16 residues long. The chain's CDR3 is CASSRSGGGAYNEQFF. The DNA of the CDR3 is TGTGCCAGCAGCCGTAGCGGAGGAGGAGCATACAATGAGCAGTTCTTC.

The chain joins TRBV6-5 to TRBJ1-1; 8 bases line up with TRBD1. The CDR3 length is 17 residues. Germline V gene lookup returns CDR1 MNHEY and CDR2 SVGAGI. Trimming cost V 4 bases and J 2 bases; bases outside gene matches: 12. DNA of the CDR3: TGTGCCAGCAGTTTCAGGGGGCCTTCATTCGGCAACACTGAAGCTTTCTTT. This gives the protein CASSFRGPSFGNTEAFF.

The chain recombines TRBV2 with TRBJ1-4, with D tentatively TRBD1 (5 bases). The V gene lost 5 bases and the J gene lost 8 bases, with 15 bases spanning the gap. The CDR3 totals 14 residues. Germline V gene lookup returns CDR1 SNHLY and CDR2 FYNNEI. The CDR3 DNA sequence: TGTGCCAGCAGTCTGCGGGGCAGCAACGAAAAACTGTTTTTT. This codes for CASSLRGSNEKLFF.

This clonotype has ten or more counts. The chain is built from TRBV4-1 and TRBJ2-3; 7 nucleotides match TRBD1. The CDR3 has 15 amino acids. The germline gives CDR1 MGHRA, CDR2 YSYEKL. V trimming: 3 bases; J trimming: 4 bases; junction bases outside the gene matches: 7. The CDR3 sequence: CASSHRQGLADTQYF. The DNA for the CDR3 is TGCGCCAGCAGCCATCGACAGGGTCTCGCAGATACGCAGTATTTT.

Ten or more counts support this clonotype. The V gene is TRBV10-3, the J gene TRBJ1-2; D possibly corresponds to TRBD1 (6 bases). Trimming took 6 bases from V and 0 from J, leaving 11 bases between them. The CDR3 has 14 amino acids. Germline V gene sequence: CDR1 ENHRY, CDR2 SYGVKD. The chain's CDR3 is CAIRSGTTNYGYTF. For the CDR3, the DNA is TGTGCCATCAGATCCGGGACAACTAACTATGGCTACACCTTC.